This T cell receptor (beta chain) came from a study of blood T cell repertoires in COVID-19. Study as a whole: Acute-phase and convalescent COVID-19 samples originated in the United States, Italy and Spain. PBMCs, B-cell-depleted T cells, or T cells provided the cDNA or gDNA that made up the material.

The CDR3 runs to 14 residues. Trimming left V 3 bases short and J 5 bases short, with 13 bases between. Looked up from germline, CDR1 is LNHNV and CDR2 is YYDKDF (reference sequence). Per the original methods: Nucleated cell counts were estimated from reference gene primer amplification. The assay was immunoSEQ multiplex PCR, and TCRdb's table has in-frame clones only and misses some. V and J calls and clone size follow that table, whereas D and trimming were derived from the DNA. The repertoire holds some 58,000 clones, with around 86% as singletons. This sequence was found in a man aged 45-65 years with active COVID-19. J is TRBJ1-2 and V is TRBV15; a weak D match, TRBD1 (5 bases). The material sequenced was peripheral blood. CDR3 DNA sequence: TGTGCCACCAGCAGGGGAGGGGTGGGTTATGGCTACACCTTC. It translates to CATSRGGVGYGYTF.